A selection of T cell receptor beta chains follows, all from one sample in a study of CD8 T cell repertoires and HIV-1 epitope variants. Sequenced by immunoSEQ multiplex PCR; TCRdb stores in-frame clones only, minus some. The data hold over 90,000 clones, with roughly 80% observed a single time. Sequencing was performed on uncultured baseline CD8+ T cells from peripheral blood mononuclear cells (PBMCs). Receptors were obtained from a male donor with HIV. CDR3s include the opening cysteine and the closing phenylalanine or tryptophan. D genes are given only for firm matches. Clone size is shown for a subset of rows, as once, few, many or a class of expanded clone.

v_gene	len	abundance	j_gene	d_gene	CDR3aa	CDR3nt
TRBV19	15	NA	TRBJ1-5	TRBD1	CASSGTGGAGQPQHF	TGTGCCAGTAGTGGGACAGGGGGCGCTGGACAGCCCCAGCATTTT
TRBV30	15	NA	TRBJ2-2	TRBD2	CAWSARVSGAGELFF	TGTGCCTGGAGTGCCCGGGTTAGCGGGGCCGGGGAGCTGTTTTTT
TRBV5-1	15	NA	TRBJ2-1	NA	CASRSGPFLADEQFF	TGCGCCAGCAGATCCGGGCCATTCCTCGCCGATGAGCAGTTCTTC
TRBV7-2	13	NA	TRBJ2-7	NA	CASSLGTVYEQYF	TGTGCCAGCAGCTTAGGGACCGTCTACGAGCAGTACTTC
TRBV19	15	NA	TRBJ2-1	TRBD2	CASTPTAGGFNEQFF	TGTGCCAGTACCCCTACAGCGGGGGGCTTTAATGAGCAGTTCTTC
TRBV19	15	NA	TRBJ2-5	TRBD1	CASSDLRDRGATQYF	TGTGCCAGTTCAGACCTAAGGGACAGGGGCGCGACCCAGTACTTC
TRBV7-2	17	NA	TRBJ2-7	TRBD2	CASSTLAGGPLMYEQYF	TGTGCCAGCAGCACCCTAGCGGGAGGGCCTTTAATGTACGAGCAGTACTTC
TRBV9	16	NA	TRBJ1-4	NA	CASSVGTAATNEKLFF	TGTGCCAGCAGCGTCGGAACAGCGGCAACTAATGAAAAACTGTTTTTT
TRBV5-1	17	NA	TRBJ2-1	TRBD2	CASSLEGGRALTNEQFF	TGCGCCAGCAGCTTGGAAGGCGGGAGGGCCCTCACGAATGAGCAGTTCTTC
TRBV19	11	few	TRBJ1-1	NA	CASDFGTEAFF	TGTGCCAGTGACTTCGGCACTGAAGCTTTCTTT
TRBV4-2	13	NA	TRBJ2-5	NA	CASPQGMGETQYF	TGTGCCTCCCCCCAAGGGATGGGAGAGACCCAGTACTTC
TRBV19	13	NA	TRBJ1-1	TRBD1	CASSPGTGGEAFF	TGTGCCAGTAGTCCTGGGACAGGGGGTGAAGCTTTCTTT
TRBV6-5	16	NA	TRBJ2-7	NA	CASSYSKAGRAYEQYF	TGTGCCAGCAGTTACTCGAAGGCGGGAAGGGCCTACGAGCAGTACTTC
TRBV6-6	14	NA	TRBJ2-2	NA	CASSRTVNTGELFF	TGTGCCAGCAGTCGGACCGTTAACACCGGGGAGCTGTTTTTT
TRBV29-1	13	NA	TRBJ1-4	NA	CSVVEGTNEKLFF	TGCAGCGTTGTCGAGGGAACTAATGAAAAACTGTTTTTT
TRBV30	17	NA	TRBJ1-2	TRBD1	CAWRHRDRGREEEGYTF	TGTGCCTGGAGGCACCGGGACAGGGGGCGCGAAGAGGAAGGCTACACCTTC
TRBV6-6	13	NA	TRBJ1-2	NA	CASSPQRGFGYTF	TGTGCCAGCAGTCCGCAGAGGGGGTTTGGCTACACCTTC
TRBV6-5	14	NA	TRBJ1-3	TRBD1	CASSRTGVGNTIYF	TGTGCCAGCAGTCGAACAGGGGTGGGAAACACCATATATTTT
TRBV28	14	NA	TRBJ1-2	NA	CASSPRGFNYGYTF	TGTGCCAGCAGTCCCCGCGGGTTTAACTATGGCTACACCTTC
TRBV25-1	14	NA	TRBJ1-2	NA	CASSESQGSIGYTF	TGTGCCAGCAGTGAATCTCAGGGCTCCATCGGCTACACCTTC
TRBV28	12	NA	TRBJ2-7	NA	CASSRYFDEQYF	TGTGCCAGCAGTCGTTACTTCGATGAGCAGTACTTC
TRBV5-6	13	NA	TRBJ1-1	NA	CASSLAPGTEAFF	TGTGCCAGCAGCTTGGCCCCCGGGACTGAAGCTTTCTTT